Shown below are 22 T cell receptor beta chains from a single sample sequenced in a study of graft-versus-host responses after intestinal transplantation. Sequencing was performed with immunoSEQ multiplex PCR; in TCRdb, only in-frame clones are kept and a portion is missing. The table includes about 85,000 clones, approximately 89% detected once. These receptors have no known antigen. This specimen consisted of unstimulated CD8+ T cells sorted from spleen or lymph node cells, obtained before transplant. These receptor sequences come from a human donor who was the organ donor for an intestinal transplant.

The chain has TRBV10-3 and TRBJ2-7; no clear D. The CDR3 runs to 14 residues. Trimming left V 3 bases short and J 0 bases short, with 9 bases between. Per the germline V gene, CDR1 is ENHRY and CDR2 is SYGVKD. CDR3 sequence reads: CAISDAESSYEQYF. The CDR3, as DNA: TGTGCCATCAGTGATGCCGAGAGCTCCTACGAGCAGTACTTC.

V usage is TRBV7-6 and J usage is TRBJ2-7, with a tentative D call TRBD2 (5 bases). The CDR3 totals 14 residues. Germline V lookup: CDR1 SGHVS, CDR2 FNYEAQ. Trimming took off 0 bases at V and 3 bases at J, with 9 bases between the two ends. CDR3 loop: CASSLAGVSYEQYF. CDR3 sequence (DNA): TGTGCCAGCAGCTTAGCGGGAGTAAGCTACGAGCAGTACTTC.

CDR3 sequence: CASSQQTTGGNYGYTF. The CDR3 DNA reads TGCGCCAGCAGCCAACAAACGACAGGGGGCAACTATGGCTACACCTTC. The chain uses TRBV5-1 and TRBJ1-2, with 10 bases matching TRBD1. CDR1 and CDR2 from the germline V gene are SGHRS and YFSETQ. The junction had 8 bases not matched to a gene; V was cut back by 4 bases and J by 2 bases. This CDR3 has 16 residues.

The chain couples TRBV5-6 to TRBJ2-5; 9 nucleotides line up with TRBD1. With V trimmed by 2 bases and J by 4 bases, 6 bases remained unmatched. CDR3 length equals 15 residues. The V gene's germline CDR1 is SGHDT and CDR2 YYEEEE. The CDR3 DNA reads as TGTGCCAGCAGCTTTCCGGGACAGGGTATAGAGACCCAGTACTTC. This codes for CASSFPGQGIETQYF.

The CDR3 DNA sequence: TGCGCCAGCAGTGAAAGGGACAGCAACACCGGGGAGCTGTTTTTT. This codes for CASSERDSNTGELFF. This chain joins TRBV10-1 and TRBJ2-2; 7 bases align to TRBD1. The V gene's germline CDR1 is WNHNN and CDR2 SYGVQD (reference sequence). V lost 3 bases to trimming and J lost 2 bases; unmatched junction nucleotides: 3. The CDR3 spans 15 residues.

This chain connects TRBV11-3 to TRBJ2-7; D gene ambiguous. This CDR3 comprises 14 residues. The V and J ends lost 0 bases and 0 bases respectively, with 6 bases between them. CDR1 is SGHNT, CDR2 YENEEA, per germline. CDR3 in DNA: TGTGCCAGCAGCTTAGACTCTAACTCCTACGAGCAGTACTTC. Translation gives CASSLDSNSYEQYF.

The rearrangement joins TRBV4-1 to TRBJ1-5; 7 bases are shared with TRBD1. J lost 5 bases, V lost 4 bases, and 14 bases had no gene match. The CDR3 runs 17 residues. The germline CDR1 and CDR2 sequences are MGHRA and YSYEKL. Here the CDR3 DNA reads TGCGCCAGCAGCCTCCGAAGCTTAAGACAGGGTCATCAGCCCCAGCATTTT. It yields the protein CASSLRSLRQGHQPQHF.

This rearrangement joins TRBV12-5 to TRBJ1-5, with 7 bases matching TRBD1. The CDR3 loop spans 17 amino acids. Germline V gives CDR1 LGHNT, CDR2 FRNRAP. V shed 7 bases and J 4 bases; nucleotides not matched to a gene: 16. The CDR3 DNA reads TGTGCTAGTGCCCCGATGACAGGGATTATGGGGAATCAGCCCCAGCATTTT. Its protein product is CASAPMTGIMGNQPQHF.

The J gene is TRBJ1-3, the V gene TRBV9; no clear D gene. In germline, CDR1 is SGDLS, CDR2 YYNGEE. CDR3 size: 12 residues. V dropped 5 bases and J dropped 0 bases, with 3 bases sitting between them. CDR3 protein: CASRSSGNTIYF. The CDR3 DNA reads as TGTGCCAGCAGGAGCTCTGGAAACACCATATATTTT.

The chain recombines TRBV6-6 with TRBJ1-4; weak D call: TRBD1 (5 bases). V shed 6 bases and J shed 6 bases, with 11 bases lying between them. Per germline, CDR1 MNHNY and CDR2 SVGAGI (reference sequence). The CDR3 totals 13 residues. DNA for the CDR3: TGTGCCAGCAGGGGGGGTAGGGATGAAAAACTGTTTTTT. Encoded protein: CASRGGRDEKLFF.

This chain connects TRBV9 to TRBJ1-4, with 9 bases lining up with TRBD1. Germline values: CDR1 SGDLS, CDR2 YYNGEE. The CDR3 covers 17 residues. Unmatched junction bases numbered 5, after V lost 0 bases and J lost 2 bases. The CDR3 sequence: CASSVAGQGNTNEKLFF. DNA of the CDR3: TGTGCCAGCAGCGTAGCGGGACAGGGTAACACTAATGAAAAACTGTTTTTT.

The chain uses TRBV19 and TRBJ2-1, with a weak D call TRBD1 (5 bases). The germline V gene encodes CDR1 LNHDA and CDR2 SQIVND (reference sequence). V was trimmed by 3 bases and J by 4 bases, leaving 16 bases between them. The CDR3 has 16 amino acids. The CDR3 here is CASSMASGLAYNEQFF. Here the CDR3 DNA reads TGTGCCAGTAGTATGGCCTCAGGGTTGGCTTACAATGAGCAGTTCTTC.

The gene calls are TRBV4-1 and TRBJ2-2, with TRBD1 matching 8 bases. After removal of 1 base from V and 4 bases from J, the junction contained 11 bases not matched to a gene. There are 18 residues in the CDR3. Germline lookup yields CDR1 MGHRA and CDR2 YSYEKL. The chain's CDR3 is CASSQVGAGQGGTGELFF. CDR3 bases: TGCGCCAGCAGCCAAGTGGGGGCTGGACAGGGCGGCACCGGGGAGCTGTTTTTT.

V is TRBV4-1 and J is TRBJ2-7; 7 nucleotides match TRBD2. CDR3 length: 16 amino acids. Looked up from germline, CDR1 is MGHRA and CDR2 is YSYEKL. The V and J ends lost 1 base and 2 bases, in that order; junction bases with no gene match: 8. In nucleotides, the CDR3 is TGCGCCAGCAGCCAAGCTCCCGGACTAGGGACCTACGAGCAGTACTTC. Its protein is CASSQAPGLGTYEQYF.

This chain links TRBV10-3 with TRBJ2-2; D unresolved. V lost 3 bases and J lost 0, with 11 bases in between. The CDR3 has 16 residues. Germline CDR1 and CDR2: ENHRY and SYGVKD. The CDR3 nucleotides read TGTGCCATCAGTGATCCCCTACAGACGAACACCGGGGAGCTGTTTTTT. It specifies CAISDPLQTNTGELFF.

About this clone itself: Other DNA sequences in this sample translate to the same CDR3. The rearrangement uses TRBV6-5 and TRBJ1-5, with D perhaps TRBD1 (6 bases). V was cut by 5 bases and J by 1 base, with 9 bases left in between. Germline CDR1 is MNHEY and CDR2 is SVGAGI. There are 14 residues in the CDR3. The CDR3: CASSTTGSNQPQHF. The CDR3 DNA reads TGTGCCAGCAGTACCACAGGGAGCAATCAGCCCCAGCATTTT.

The rearrangement joins TRBV27 to TRBJ1-1; D is unresolved. Trimming removed 6 bases at V and 0 bases at J, with 17 bases between. CDR3 length equals 16 residues. Germline assignment: CDR1 MNHEY and CDR2 SMNVEV (reference sequence). Written as DNA, the CDR3 is TGTGCCAGCAGGCGCGGTTGGCAGGATATGAACACTGAAGCTTTCTTT. Amino acid sequence: CASRRGWQDMNTEAFF.

The rearrangement uses TRBV4-1 and TRBJ2-4; D is unclear. The CDR3 loop spans 17 amino acids. Germline CDR1 MGHRA, CDR2 YSYEKL. V was shortened by 1 base and J by 0 bases, with 13 bases between the two germline ends. The CDR3 spells CASSQVKAGLAKNIQYF. For the CDR3, the DNA is TGCGCCAGCAGCCAAGTGAAGGCAGGCCTAGCCAAAAACATTCAGTACTTC.

The V and J genes are TRBV29-1 and TRBJ2-3, with no clear D. The CDR3 consists of 13 residues. CDR1 SQVTM and CDR2 ANQGSEA come from the germline V gene. Trimming took off 4 bases at V and 0 bases at J, with 8 bases between the two ends. CDR3 DNA sequence: TGCAGCGTTGGTGAGGTTAGCACAGATACGCAGTATTTT. It specifies CSVGEVSTDTQYF.

The rearrangement uses TRBV7-8 and TRBJ1-4; tentatively, D is TRBD1 (5 bases). The V end lost 5 bases, the J end lost 7 bases, and 11 bases lay between the germline ends. This CDR3 has 13 residues. CDR1 is SGHVS, CDR2 FQNEAQ, per germline. The CDR3, as DNA: TGTGCCAGCAGCGAAGGACAACTTGAAAAACTGTTTTTT. It is translated as CASSEGQLEKLFF.

The chain joins TRBV27 to TRBJ2-1; tentative D call: TRBD2 (6 bases). Germline-derived CDR1 and CDR2 are MNHEY and SMNVEV (reference sequence). The CDR3 is made up of 16 amino acids. Trimming cost V 1 base and J 0 bases, with 10 bases left between them. CDR3 coding DNA: TGTGCCAGCAGTTTATATAGCGGAAACTCCTACAATGAGCAGTTCTTC. Its translation: CASSLYSGNSYNEQFF.

This clone was counted once. V usage is TRBV11-2 and J usage is TRBJ1-2, with a possible D match to TRBD1 (6 bases). CDR3 length: 15 residues. V was clipped by 7 bases and J by 8 bases, with 23 bases between them. Germline V CDR1 and CDR2: SGHAT, FQNNGV. CDR3 DNA: TGTGCCAGCACCACCCTGGCCAGGGGCGCGCGAGGCTACACCTTC. Amino acids: CASTTLARGARGYTF. Together with reference TRBV11-2 and TRBJ1-2, the CDR3 gives the full variable domain: EAGVAQSPRYKIIEKRQSVAFWCNPISGHATLYWYQQILGQGPKLLIQFQNNGVVDDSQLPKDRFSAERLKGVDSTLKIQPAKLEDSAVYLCASTTLARGARGYTFGSGTRLTVV.